This TCR beta chain comes out of a study of blood T cell repertoires in COVID-19. Repertoires were generated with immunoSEQ multiplex PCR, while TCRdb's copy carries only in-frame clones and drops some. The data contain under 300,000 clones, approximately 89% of them seen just once; the ten biggest clones take up around 1.9%. Germline V CDR1 and CDR2: SGDLS, YYNGEE. Trimming pared 0 bases from V and 2 bases from J, leaving 21 bases between. This CDR3 region has 19 residues. V is TRBV9 and J is TRBJ1-3; tentative D call: TRBD1 (6 bases). Sequencing was carried out using PBMCs or T cells enriched from blood (not recorded which). The sequence came from a woman in her fifties or sixties who had recovered from COVID-19. In DNA form, the CDR3 reads TGTGCCAGCAGCGTAGATGGCAGGGGATACTCTGGACCTGGAAACACCATATATTTT. Encoded protein: CASSVDGRGYSGPGNTIYF.